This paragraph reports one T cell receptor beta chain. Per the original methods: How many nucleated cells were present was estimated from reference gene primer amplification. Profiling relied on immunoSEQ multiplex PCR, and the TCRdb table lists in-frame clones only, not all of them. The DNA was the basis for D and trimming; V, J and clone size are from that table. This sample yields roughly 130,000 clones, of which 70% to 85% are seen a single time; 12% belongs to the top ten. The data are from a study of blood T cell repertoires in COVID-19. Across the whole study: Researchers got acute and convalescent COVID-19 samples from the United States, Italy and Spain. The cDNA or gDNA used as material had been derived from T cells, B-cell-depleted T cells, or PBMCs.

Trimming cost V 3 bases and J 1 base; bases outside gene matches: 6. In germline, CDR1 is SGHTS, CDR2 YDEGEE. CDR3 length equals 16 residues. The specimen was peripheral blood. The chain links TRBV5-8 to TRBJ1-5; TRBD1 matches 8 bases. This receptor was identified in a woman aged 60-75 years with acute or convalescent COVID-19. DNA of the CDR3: TGTGCCAGCAGCTATATCAGGGGGCGAAGCAATCAGCCCCAGCATTTT. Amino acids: CASSYIRGRSNQPQHF.